One and the same sample provided the 30 T cell receptor beta chains below, sequenced in a study of control samples from healthy donors and cancer patients. TCRdb's copy holds only in-frame clones and misses some; the assay was immunoSEQ multiplex PCR. The data contain about 130,000 clones, 85% to 90% of them singletons. Sequenced: PBMCs. These receptors came from a man aged 45-65 years with head and neck cancer.

This clone has a single count. This chain uses TRBV18 with TRBJ1-2, with D possibly being TRBD1 (6 bases). The germline V and J ends were trimmed by 5 bases and 2 bases, with 9 bases remaining between them. Germline CDR1 KGHSH, CDR2 LQKENI. The length of the CDR3 is 13 residues. The CDR3 DNA sequence: TGTGCCAGCTCAGGCGGACAGAACTATGGCTACACCTTC. Its translation: CASSGGQNYGYTF.

V usage is TRBV5-4 and J usage is TRBJ2-1; maybe TRBD1 (6 bases). The CDR3 is made up of 13 amino acids. The germline CDR1 and CDR2 sequences are SGHNT and YYREEE (reference sequence). The ends were cut back, 3 bases at V and 7 bases at J, with 11 bases in the middle. For the CDR3, the DNA is TGTGCCAGCAGCTCCCCAGGGGTGAATGAGCAGTTCTTC. Its translation is CASSSPGVNEQFF. Full variable domain (missing parts from reference TRBV5-4 and TRBJ2-1): ETGVTQSPTHLIKTRGQQVTLRCSSQSGHNTVSWYQQALGQGPQFIFQYYREEENGRGNFPPRFSGLQFPNYSSELNVNALELDDSALYLCASSSPGVNEQFFGPGTRLTVL.

In DNA, the CDR3 is TGTGCCAGCAGCTTAGACCAGGCAGGGGGGAAGATAACGCAGTATTTT. Protein product: CASSLDQAGGKITQYF. The rearrangement joins TRBV7-9 to TRBJ2-3; TRBD1 might be the D (7 bases). Trimming shortened V by 1 base and J by 9 bases, and 20 bases separated the two germline ends. Germline CDR1 SEHNR, CDR2 FQNEAQ (reference sequence). The CDR3 loop spans 16 amino acids.

This clone was observed once. CDR3 coding DNA: TGCGCCAGCAGTTCCGCGTTGGCGGGCGTCTACAATGAGCAGTTCTTC. This translates into CASSSALAGVYNEQFF. The chain links TRBV4-1 to TRBJ2-1; a possible D gene is TRBD2 (5 bases). V was trimmed by 6 bases and J by 3 bases, leaving 18 bases between them. This CDR3 is built from 16 residues. In germline, CDR1 is MGHRA, CDR2 YSYEKL.

The chain has TRBV5-8 and TRBJ2-1; TRBD2 aligns across 16 bases. This CDR3 is built from 18 residues. Trimming took 2 bases from V and 2 from J; bases not matched to a gene: 4. Germline assignment: CDR1 SGHTS and CDR2 YDEGEE. As DNA, the CDR3 is TGTGCCAGCAGCTTTGGGACTAGCGGGGGGGGCCCCTACAATGAGCAGTTCTTC. This encodes CASSFGTSGGGPYNEQFF.

Here the CDR3 reads CASIQWDTMNTEAFF. CDR3 sequence (DNA): TGTGCCAGCATCCAATGGGACACCATGAACACTGAAGCTTTCTTT. V is TRBV11-2 and J is TRBJ1-1; perhaps TRBD1 as D (6 bases). CDR3 length: 15 residues. Germline V gene sequence: CDR1 SGHAT, CDR2 FQNNGV. V lost 7 bases, J lost 0 bases, and 15 bases lay in between.

The chain recombines TRBV19 with TRBJ2-1, with D perhaps TRBD1 or TRBD2 (5 bases each). The germline V gene encodes CDR1 LNHDA and CDR2 SQIVND (reference sequence). This CDR3 contains 14 residues. Trimming removed 7 bases at V and 5 bases at J, with 15 bases between. Here the CDR3 DNA reads TGTGCCAGTAAAGAGGGGATGGGGGACAATGAGCAGTTCTTC. Translated: CASKEGMGDNEQFF.

The rearrangement uses TRBV4-2 and TRBJ1-2; TRBD1 agrees at 8 bases. This CDR3 comprises 15 residues. CDR1 and CDR2 from the germline V gene are LGHNA and YNFKEQ. The V segment lost 5 bases and the J segment 3 bases; nucleotides outside the gene matches: 8. CDR3 region: CASSSRQGSDYGYTF. DNA for the CDR3: TGTGCCAGCAGCTCTAGACAGGGGTCTGACTATGGCTACACCTTC.

The chain carries TRBV5-6 and TRBJ2-6, with D possibly TRBD2 on 5 matching bases. CDR3 length equals 18 residues. Germline values: CDR1 SGHDT, CDR2 YYEEEE. Trimming took off 0 bases at V and 0 bases at J, with 13 bases between the two ends. The CDR3 DNA is TGTGCCAGCAGCTTGGGACTAAACAGTGGCTCTGGGGCCAACGTCCTGACTTTC. This gives the protein CASSLGLNSGSGANVLTF.

The V gene is TRBV5-4, the J gene TRBJ2-3, with D perhaps given as TRBD1 or TRBD2 (7 bases each). Germline CDR1 SGHNT, CDR2 YYREEE (reference sequence). V was pared by 4 bases and J by 4 bases, with 16 bases between. The CDR3 runs 15 residues. The CDR3 DNA is TGTGCCAGCAGCCCGGGGGGACAGTCCCCAGATACGCAGTATTTT. Translation: CASSPGGQSPDTQYF. Variable domain in full (rest from reference TRBV5-4 and TRBJ2-3): ETGVTQSPTHLIKTRGQQVTLRCSSQSGHNTVSWYQQALGQGPQFIFQYYREEENGRGNFPPRFSGLQFPNYSSELNVNALELDDSALYLCASSPGGQSPDTQYFGPGTRLTVL.

CDR3: CAWSARWAGETGELFF. As DNA, the CDR3 is TGTGCCTGGAGTGCCCGGTGGGCGGGGGAGACCGGGGAGCTGTTTTTT. The chain links TRBV30 to TRBJ2-2, with 7 nucleotides matching TRBD2. Germline CDR1 is GTSNPN and CDR2 is SVGIG (reference sequence). This CDR3 is 16 amino acids long. V dropped 1 base and J dropped 5; count of bases not matched to a gene: 10.

The chain recombines TRBV20-1 with TRBJ2-7, with TRBD2 matching 11 bases. This CDR3 has 15 residues. J gave up 3 bases and V 3 bases, and 7 bases lay outside the gene matches. Germline assignment: CDR1 DFQATT and CDR2 SNEGSKA (reference sequence). Here the CDR3 DNA reads TGCAGTGCTAGTGGAACTAGCGGGAGTAACTACGAGCAGTACTTC. Amino acids: CSASGTSGSNYEQYF.

A single count supports this clone. This chain connects TRBV28 to TRBJ2-5, with TRBD2 matching over 10 bases. CDR1 and CDR2 (germline): MDHEN, SYDVKM. The CDR3 spans 16 residues. V was clipped by 2 bases and J by 1 base; unmatched bases: 4. CDR3 loop: CASSLTASGGQETQYF. CDR3 bases: TGTGCCAGCAGTTTAACGGCTAGCGGGGGCCAAGAGACCCAGTACTTC.

The CDR3 DNA is TGTGCCAGCAGCTTAACCCTGGCTGAAGCTTTCTTT. This encodes CASSLTLAEAFF. The chain carries TRBV7-9 and TRBJ1-1; no clear D gene. With 2 bases removed from V and 6 bases from J, the gap between germline ends came to 7 bases. The CDR3 is 12 residues long. Per germline, CDR1 SEHNR and CDR2 FQNEAQ (reference sequence).

V is TRBV3-1 (or the pseudogene TRBV3-2) and J is TRBJ1-2; 9 nucleotides align to TRBD1. CDR3 size: 15 residues. CDR1 and CDR2 (germline): LGHDT, YNNKEL (reference sequence). After removal of 4 bases from V and 3 bases from J, the junction contained 6 bases not matched to a gene. CDR3 nucleotide sequence: TGTGCCAGCAGCCTAGGGAGACAGGGGGACTATGGCTACACCTTC. This codes for CASSLGRQGDYGYTF.

The rearrangement links TRBV5-1 to TRBJ2-6; possible D gene TRBD1, 5 bases. The CDR3 consists of 16 residues. V dropped 0 bases and J dropped 2 bases, with 9 bases sitting between them. The germline V gene has CDR1 SGHRS and CDR2 YFSETQ. DNA of the CDR3: TGCGCCAGCAGCTTGGGGGGCAAGGCTGGGGCCAACGTCCTGACTTTC. Protein: CASSLGGKAGANVLTF.

The chain has TRBV19 and TRBJ1-5, with 11 nucleotides matching TRBD1. Unmatched junction bases numbered 7, after V lost 8 bases and J lost 1 base. Germline lookup yields CDR1 LNHDA and CDR2 SQIVND (reference sequence). This CDR3 contains 16 residues. Here the CDR3 reads CASCGQGAASNQPQHF. The DNA for the CDR3 is TGTGCCAGTTGCGGACAGGGGGCTGCGAGCAATCAGCCCCAGCATTTT.

CDR3 coding DNA: TGTGCCAGCAGCCCCCAACCCCCCAGCGGCCCAACCCAAGCCAATACGCAGTATTTT. As protein: CASSPQPPSGPTQANTQYF. The chain recombines TRBV7-9 with TRBJ2-3; D is possibly TRBD2 (5 bases). The V and J ends lost 5 bases and 7 bases respectively, with 31 bases between them. Germline V gene sequence: CDR1 SEHNR, CDR2 FQNEAQ (reference sequence). The CDR3 consists of 19 residues.

This chain connects TRBV30 to TRBJ1-2, with unresolved D. CDR3 size: 10 residues. V shed 1 base and J shed 8 bases, with 5 bases lying between them. Germline-derived CDR1 and CDR2 are GTSNPN and SVGIG (reference sequence). In DNA form, the CDR3 reads TGTGCCTGGAGTGCTGGGGGCTACACCTTC. This translates into CAWSAGGYTF.

This CDR3 reads CASSESTSGRQFF. The CDR3 DNA sequence: TGCGCCAGCAGTGAGTCGACTAGCGGGAGACAGTTCTTC. The chain uses TRBV10-1 and TRBJ2-1, with 12 bases identical to TRBD2. J lost 13 bases, V lost 0 bases, and 1 base had no gene match. Germline values: CDR1 WNHNN, CDR2 SYGVQD (reference sequence). This CDR3 region has 13 residues.

The chain employs TRBV18 and TRBJ1-6; perhaps TRBD1 as D (6 bases). CDR3 size: 17 residues. Looked up from germline, CDR1 is KGHSH and CDR2 is LQKENI. Trimming took 0 bases from V and 9 from J, leaving 18 bases between them. DNA for the CDR3: TGTGCCAGCTCACCACCCCTGAACCGGGACACACTTTCACCCCTCCACTTT. Translation gives CASSPPLNRDTLSPLHF.

The chain is built from TRBV7-9 and TRBJ2-1, with a weak D call TRBD2 (5 bases). Per germline, CDR1 SEHNR and CDR2 FQNEAQ (reference sequence). V was shortened by 3 bases and J by 5 bases, with 14 bases between the two germline ends. The CDR3 covers 15 residues. CDR3 nucleotide sequence: TGTGCCAGCAGCTTTCTGGCGCTAGCTCACAATGAGCAGTTCTTC. Its protein product is CASSFLALAHNEQFF.

The V gene is TRBV2, the J gene TRBJ1-5; D is unclear. V shed 4 bases and J shed 0 bases, with 10 bases lying between them. Germline loops: CDR1 SNHLY, CDR2 FYNNEI. The CDR3 is 15 residues long. The CDR3 region has the DNA TGTGCCAGCAGTGCCGGACTTGCTAGCAATCAGCCCCAGCATTTT. It encodes CASSAGLASNQPQHF.

The V gene is TRBV10-1, the J gene TRBJ2-3; tentative D call: TRBD1 (6 bases). Looked up from germline, CDR1 is WNHNN and CDR2 is SYGVQD (reference sequence). V was trimmed by 0 bases and J by 2 bases, leaving 18 bases between them. This CDR3 comprises 18 residues. For the CDR3, the DNA is TGCGCCAGCAGTGAGTCTTGGTCAGGGGCGACGGTCACAGATACGCAGTATTTT. The encoded protein is CASSESWSGATVTDTQYF.

The chain carries TRBV7-9 and TRBJ2-7; D uncertain. Trimming stripped 1 base from V and 3 bases from J, with 7 bases between. The CDR3 covers 13 residues. In germline, CDR1 is SEHNR, CDR2 FQNEAQ (reference sequence). The CDR3 DNA reads TGTGCCAGCAGCTTAGGACAAATCTACGAGCAGTACTTC. Protein sequence: CASSLGQIYEQYF.

V and J are TRBV10-3 and TRBJ1-5, with TRBD1 as a possible D gene (5 bases). V lost 3 bases, J lost 5 bases, and 11 bases lay in between. Germline V gene data show CDR1 as ENHRY and CDR2 as SYGVKD. The CDR3 length is 14 residues. The CDR3 loop is CAISDPGTDQPQHF. CDR3 DNA: TGTGCCATCAGTGACCCAGGGACCGATCAGCCCCAGCATTTT.

This clone was counted between two and nine times. The rearrangement joins TRBV27 to TRBJ2-7; 8 bases line up with TRBD2. The CDR3 has 14 amino acids. Germline V CDR1 and CDR2: MNHEY, SMNVEV (reference sequence). After removal of 6 bases from V and 3 bases from J, the junction contained 7 bases not matched to a gene. The CDR3 protein is CASRTGGGYYEQYF. The CDR3, as DNA: TGTGCCAGCAGAACGGGAGGGGGGTACTACGAGCAGTACTTC.

In its sample, this clone was seen once. The chain combines TRBV10-2 with TRBJ2-5; D is unresolved. The ends were cut back, 2 bases at V and 3 bases at J, with 10 bases in the middle. CDR1 is WSHSY, CDR2 SAAADI, per germline. This CDR3 is 14 amino acids long. The CDR3 here is CASSENGSEETQYF. The CDR3, as DNA: TGCGCCAGCAGTGAGAACGGTTCAGAAGAGACCCAGTACTTC.

The J gene is TRBJ1-4, the V gene TRBV7-9, with 9 bases lining up with TRBD1. Looked up from germline, CDR1 is SEHNR and CDR2 is FQNEAQ (reference sequence). The ends lost 6 bases at V and 8 bases at J; junction bases unmatched: 7. The CDR3 consists of 14 residues. CDR3 amino acids: CASSRTGAGEKLFF. DNA for the CDR3: TGTGCCAGCAGTCGGACAGGGGCGGGGGAAAAACTGTTTTTT. Using reference TRBV7-9 and TRBJ1-4 for the parts outside the CDR3, the full variable domain is DTGVSQNPRHKITKRGQNVTFRCDPISEHNRLYWYRQTLGQGPEFLTYFQNEAQLEKSRLLSDRFSAERPKGSFSTLEIQRTEQGDSAMYLCASSRTGAGEKLFFGSGTQLSVL.

This sequence joins TRBV5-1 and TRBJ2-7; 8 bases are a match to TRBD2. The CDR3 sequence is 15 residues long. The germline CDR1 and CDR2 sequences are SGHRS and YFSETQ. The V and J ends lost 0 bases and 3 bases, in that order; junction bases with no gene match: 5. The CDR3 DNA sequence: TGCGCCAGCAGCTTGGCCGGGGGGGACCGCTACGAGCAGTACTTC. As protein: CASSLAGGDRYEQYF.